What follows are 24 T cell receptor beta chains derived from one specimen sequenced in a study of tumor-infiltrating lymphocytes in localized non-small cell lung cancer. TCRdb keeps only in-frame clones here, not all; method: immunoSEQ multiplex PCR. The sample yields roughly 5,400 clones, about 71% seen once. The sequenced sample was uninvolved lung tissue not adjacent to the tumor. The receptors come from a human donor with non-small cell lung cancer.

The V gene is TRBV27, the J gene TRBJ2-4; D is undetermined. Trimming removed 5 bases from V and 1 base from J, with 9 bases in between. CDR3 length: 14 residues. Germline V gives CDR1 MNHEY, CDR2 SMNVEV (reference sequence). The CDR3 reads CASSARFAKNIQYF. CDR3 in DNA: TGTGCCAGCAGTGCCAGATTCGCCAAAAACATTCAGTACTTC.

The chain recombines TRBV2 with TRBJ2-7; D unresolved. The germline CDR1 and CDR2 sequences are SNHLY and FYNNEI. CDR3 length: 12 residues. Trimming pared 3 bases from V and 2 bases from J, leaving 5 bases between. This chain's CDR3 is CASSDSTYEQYF. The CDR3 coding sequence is TGTGCCAGCAGTGATAGTACCTACGAGCAGTACTTC.

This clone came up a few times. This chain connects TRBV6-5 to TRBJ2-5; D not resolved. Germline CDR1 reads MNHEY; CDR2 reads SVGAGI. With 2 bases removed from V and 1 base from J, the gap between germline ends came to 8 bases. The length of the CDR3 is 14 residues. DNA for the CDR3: TGTGCCAGCAGTTACGTTGGAAGCCAAGAGACCCAGTACTTC. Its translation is CASSYVGSQETQYF.

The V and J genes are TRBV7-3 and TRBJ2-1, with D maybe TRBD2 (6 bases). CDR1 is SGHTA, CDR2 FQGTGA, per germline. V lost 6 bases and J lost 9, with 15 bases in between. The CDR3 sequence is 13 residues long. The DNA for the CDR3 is TGTGCCAGCAGTGGAGTAGGGACTGGTGAGCAGTTCTTC. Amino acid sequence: CASSGVGTGEQFF. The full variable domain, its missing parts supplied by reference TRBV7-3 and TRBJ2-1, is GAGVSQTPSNKVTEKGKYVELRCDPISGHTALYWYRQSLGQGPEFLIYFQGTGAADDSGLPNDRFFAVRPEGSVSTLKIQRTERGDSAVYLCASSGVGTGEQFFGPGTRLTVL.

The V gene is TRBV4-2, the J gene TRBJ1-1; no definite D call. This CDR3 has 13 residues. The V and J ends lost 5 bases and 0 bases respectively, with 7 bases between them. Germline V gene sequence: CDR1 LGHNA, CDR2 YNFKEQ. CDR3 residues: CASSTDLNTEAFF. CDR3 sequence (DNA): TGTGCCAGCAGCACGGACCTGAACACTGAAGCTTTCTTT.

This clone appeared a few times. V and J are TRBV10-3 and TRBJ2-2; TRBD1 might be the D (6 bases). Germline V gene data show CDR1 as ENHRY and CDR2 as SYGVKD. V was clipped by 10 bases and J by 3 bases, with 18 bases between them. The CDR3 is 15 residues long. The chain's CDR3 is CASLRQASDTGELFF. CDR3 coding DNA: TGTGCCAGCCTCCGACAGGCTAGTGACACCGGGGAGCTGTTTTTT.

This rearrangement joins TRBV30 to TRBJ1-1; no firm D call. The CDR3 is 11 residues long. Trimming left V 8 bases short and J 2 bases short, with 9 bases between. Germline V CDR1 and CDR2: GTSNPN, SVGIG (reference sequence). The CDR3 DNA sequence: TGTGCCACGAGAGAAAACACTGAAGCTTTCTTT. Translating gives CATRENTEAFF.

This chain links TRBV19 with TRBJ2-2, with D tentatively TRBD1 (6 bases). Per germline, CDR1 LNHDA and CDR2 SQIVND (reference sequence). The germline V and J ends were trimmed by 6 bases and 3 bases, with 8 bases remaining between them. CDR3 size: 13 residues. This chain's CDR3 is CASRSGDTGELFF. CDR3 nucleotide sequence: TGTGCCAGTAGATCAGGGGACACCGGGGAGCTGTTTTTT.

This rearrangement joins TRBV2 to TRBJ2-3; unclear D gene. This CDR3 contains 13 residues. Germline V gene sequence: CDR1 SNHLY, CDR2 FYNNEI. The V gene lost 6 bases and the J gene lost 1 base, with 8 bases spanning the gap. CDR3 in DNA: TGTGCCAGCAGCGAACTACGCACAGATACGCAGTATTTT. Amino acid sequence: CASSELRTDTQYF. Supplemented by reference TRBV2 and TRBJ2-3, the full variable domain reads EPEVTQTPSHQVTQMGQEVILRCVPISNHLYFYWYRQILGQKVEFLVSFYNNEISEKSEIFDDQFSVERPDGSNFTLKIRSTKLEDSAMYFCASSELRTDTQYFGPGTRLTVL.

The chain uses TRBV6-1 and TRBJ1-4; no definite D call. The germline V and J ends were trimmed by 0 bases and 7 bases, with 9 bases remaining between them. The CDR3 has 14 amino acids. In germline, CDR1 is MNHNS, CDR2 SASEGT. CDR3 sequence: CASSEASFFEKLFF. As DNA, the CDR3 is TGTGCCAGCAGTGAAGCGAGCTTCTTTGAAAAACTGTTTTTT.

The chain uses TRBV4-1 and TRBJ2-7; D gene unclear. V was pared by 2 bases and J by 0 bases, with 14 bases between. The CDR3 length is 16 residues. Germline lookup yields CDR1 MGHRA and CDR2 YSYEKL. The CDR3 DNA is TGCGCCAGCAGCCAACAGCACGGCAGCCGCTCCTACGAGCAGTACTTC. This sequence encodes CASSQQHGSRSYEQYF.

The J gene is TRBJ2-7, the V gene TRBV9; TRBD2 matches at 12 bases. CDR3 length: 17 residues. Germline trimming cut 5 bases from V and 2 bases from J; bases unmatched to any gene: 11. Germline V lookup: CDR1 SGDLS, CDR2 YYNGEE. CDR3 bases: TGTGCCAGCAGTTACCCACCGACTAGCGGGGGCCCCTACGAGCAGTACTTC. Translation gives CASSYPPTSGGPYEQYF.

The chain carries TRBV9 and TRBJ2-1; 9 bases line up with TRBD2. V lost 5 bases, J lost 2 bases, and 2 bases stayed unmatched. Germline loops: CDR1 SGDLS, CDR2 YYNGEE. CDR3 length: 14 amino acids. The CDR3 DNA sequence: TGTGCCAGCAGTAGCGGGAGCCCCTACAATGAGCAGTTCTTC. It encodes CASSSGSPYNEQFF.

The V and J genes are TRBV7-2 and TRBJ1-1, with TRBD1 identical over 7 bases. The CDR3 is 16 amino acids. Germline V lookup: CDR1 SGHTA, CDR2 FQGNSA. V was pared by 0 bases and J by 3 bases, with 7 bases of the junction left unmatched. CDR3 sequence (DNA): TGTGCCAGCAGCTTAGCACCTCAGGGGGTACACACTGAAGCTTTCTTT. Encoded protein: CASSLAPQGVHTEAFF.

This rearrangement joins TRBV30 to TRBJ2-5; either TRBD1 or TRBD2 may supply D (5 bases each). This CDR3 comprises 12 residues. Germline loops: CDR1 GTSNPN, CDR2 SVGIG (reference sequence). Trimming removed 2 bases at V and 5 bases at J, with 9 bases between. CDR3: CAWSPRGETQYF. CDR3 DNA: TGTGCCTGGAGTCCTCGGGGCGAGACCCAGTACTTC.

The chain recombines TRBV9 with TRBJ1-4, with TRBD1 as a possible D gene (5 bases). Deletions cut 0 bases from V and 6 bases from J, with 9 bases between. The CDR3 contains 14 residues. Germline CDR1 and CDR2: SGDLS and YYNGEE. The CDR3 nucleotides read TGTGCCAGCAGCGTAGCAGGGAATCATGAAAAACTGTTTTTT. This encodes CASSVAGNHEKLFF. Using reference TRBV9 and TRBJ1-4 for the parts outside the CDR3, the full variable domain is DSGVTQTPKHLITATGQRVTLRCSPRSGDLSVYWYQQSLDQGLQFLIQYYNGEERAKGNILERFSAQQFPDLHSELNLSSLELGDSALYFCASSVAGNHEKLFFGSGTQLSVL.

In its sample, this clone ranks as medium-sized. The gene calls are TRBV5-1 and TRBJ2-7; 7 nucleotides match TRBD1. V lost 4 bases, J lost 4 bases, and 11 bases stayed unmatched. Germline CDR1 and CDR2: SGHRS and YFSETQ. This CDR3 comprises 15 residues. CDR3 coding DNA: TGCGCCAGCAGCATGACGGACAGGCCACGGTACGAGCAGTACTTC. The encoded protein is CASSMTDRPRYEQYF.

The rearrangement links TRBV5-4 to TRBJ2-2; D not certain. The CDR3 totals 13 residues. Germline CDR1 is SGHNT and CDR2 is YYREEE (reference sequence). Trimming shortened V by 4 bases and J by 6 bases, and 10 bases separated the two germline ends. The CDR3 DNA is TGTGCCAGCAGCCCTAGGTTGTCCGGGGAGCTGTTTTTT. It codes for CASSPRLSGELFF.

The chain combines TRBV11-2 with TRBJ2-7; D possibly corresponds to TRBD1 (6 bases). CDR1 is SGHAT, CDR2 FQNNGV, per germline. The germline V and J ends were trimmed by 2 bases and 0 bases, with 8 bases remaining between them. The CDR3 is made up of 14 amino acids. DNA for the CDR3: TGTGCCAGCAGCTTACGGACAGACTCCTACGAGCAGTACTTC. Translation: CASSLRTDSYEQYF. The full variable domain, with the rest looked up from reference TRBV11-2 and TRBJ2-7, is EAGVAQSPRYKIIEKRQSVAFWCNPISGHATLYWYQQILGQGPKLLIQFQNNGVVDDSQLPKDRFSAERLKGVDSTLKIQPAKLEDSAVYLCASSLRTDSYEQYFGPGTRLTVT.

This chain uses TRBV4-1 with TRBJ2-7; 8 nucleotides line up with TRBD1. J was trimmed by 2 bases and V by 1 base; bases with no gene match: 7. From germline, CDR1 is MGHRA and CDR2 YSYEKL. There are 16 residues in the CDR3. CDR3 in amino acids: CASSQGSDRATYEQYF. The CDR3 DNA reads TGCGCCAGCAGCCAAGGGTCGGACAGGGCGACCTACGAGCAGTACTTC.

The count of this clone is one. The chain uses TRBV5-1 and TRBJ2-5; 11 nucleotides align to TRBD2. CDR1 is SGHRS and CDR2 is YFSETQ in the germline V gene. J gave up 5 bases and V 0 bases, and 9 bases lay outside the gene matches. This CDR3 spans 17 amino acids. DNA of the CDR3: TGCGCCAGCAGCTTGGATGTTAGCGGGAGGGCCTGGGAGACCCAGTACTTC. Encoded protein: CASSLDVSGRAWETQYF.

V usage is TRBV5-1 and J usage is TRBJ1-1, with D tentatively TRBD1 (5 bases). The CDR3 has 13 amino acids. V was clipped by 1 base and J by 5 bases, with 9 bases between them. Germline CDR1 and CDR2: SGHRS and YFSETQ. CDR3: CASSLYDSTEAFF. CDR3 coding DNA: TGCGCCAGCAGCTTGTATGACAGTACTGAAGCTTTCTTT.

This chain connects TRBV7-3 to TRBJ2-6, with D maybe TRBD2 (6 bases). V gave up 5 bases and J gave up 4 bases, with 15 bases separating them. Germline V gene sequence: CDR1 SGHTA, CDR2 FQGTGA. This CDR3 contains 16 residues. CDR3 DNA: TGTGCCAGCAGCGCCTCACTAGCATCCGGGGCCAACGTCCTGACTTTC. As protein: CASSASLASGANVLTF.

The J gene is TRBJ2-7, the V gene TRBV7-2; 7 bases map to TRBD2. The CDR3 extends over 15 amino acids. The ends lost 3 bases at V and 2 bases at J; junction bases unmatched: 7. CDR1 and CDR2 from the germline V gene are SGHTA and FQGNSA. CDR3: CASSFQGGKTYEQYF. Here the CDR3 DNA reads TGTGCCAGCAGCTTCCAGGGAGGGAAAACCTACGAGCAGTACTTC.